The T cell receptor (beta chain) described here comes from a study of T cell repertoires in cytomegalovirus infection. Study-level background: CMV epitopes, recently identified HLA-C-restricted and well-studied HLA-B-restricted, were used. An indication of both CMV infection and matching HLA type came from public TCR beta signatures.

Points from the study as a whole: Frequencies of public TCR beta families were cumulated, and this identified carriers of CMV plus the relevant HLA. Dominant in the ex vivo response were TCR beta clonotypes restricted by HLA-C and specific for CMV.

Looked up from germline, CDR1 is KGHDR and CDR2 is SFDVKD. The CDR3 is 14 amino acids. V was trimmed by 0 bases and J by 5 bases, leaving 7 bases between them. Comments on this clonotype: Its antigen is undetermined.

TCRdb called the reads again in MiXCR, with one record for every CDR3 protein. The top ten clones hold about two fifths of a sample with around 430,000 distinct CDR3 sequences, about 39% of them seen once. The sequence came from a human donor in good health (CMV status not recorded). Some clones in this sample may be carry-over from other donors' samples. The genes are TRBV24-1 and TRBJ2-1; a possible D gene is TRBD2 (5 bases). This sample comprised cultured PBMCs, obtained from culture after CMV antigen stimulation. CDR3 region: CATSDLPGDNEQFF. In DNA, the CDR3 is TGTGCCACCAGTGATTTGCCCGGGGACAATGAGCAGTTCTTC.